This TCR beta chain was recovered during a study of cytomegalovirus exposure and HLA in healthy donors. PCR used 60 Vbeta primers and 13 Jbeta primers. The protocol was immunoSEQ multiplex PCR, while the TCRdb copy is restricted to in-frame clones and leaves out a portion. The sample shows more than 95,000 clones, around three quarters of them seen only once. Trimming cost V 0 bases and J 7 bases; bases outside gene matches: 5. The CDR3 has 15 residues. Germline CDR1 and CDR2: LNHDA and SQIVND (reference sequence). What was sequenced was PBMCs. This receptor was obtained from a woman aged 45 to 65 in good health and CMV-seronegative. This chain connects TRBV19 to TRBJ1-5; the match to TRBD1 covers 8 bases. CDR3: CASSIDQGAGQPQHF. In DNA, the CDR3 is TGTGCCAGTAGTATAGATCAGGGGGCAGGACAGCCCCAGCATTTT.